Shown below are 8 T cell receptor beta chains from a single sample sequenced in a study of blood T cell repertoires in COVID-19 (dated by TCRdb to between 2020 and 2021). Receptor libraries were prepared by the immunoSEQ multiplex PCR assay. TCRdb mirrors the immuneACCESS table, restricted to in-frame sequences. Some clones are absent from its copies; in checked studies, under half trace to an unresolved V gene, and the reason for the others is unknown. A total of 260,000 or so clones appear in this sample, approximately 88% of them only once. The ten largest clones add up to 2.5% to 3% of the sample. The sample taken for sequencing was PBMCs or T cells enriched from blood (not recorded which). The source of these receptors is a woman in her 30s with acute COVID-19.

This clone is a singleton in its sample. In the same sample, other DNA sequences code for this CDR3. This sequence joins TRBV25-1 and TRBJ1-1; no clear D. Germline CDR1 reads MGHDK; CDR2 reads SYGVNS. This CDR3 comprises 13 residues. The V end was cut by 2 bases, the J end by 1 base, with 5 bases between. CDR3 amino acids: CASSENRNTEAFF. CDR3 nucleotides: TGTGCCAGCAGTGAAAACAGGAACACTGAAGCTTTCTTT.

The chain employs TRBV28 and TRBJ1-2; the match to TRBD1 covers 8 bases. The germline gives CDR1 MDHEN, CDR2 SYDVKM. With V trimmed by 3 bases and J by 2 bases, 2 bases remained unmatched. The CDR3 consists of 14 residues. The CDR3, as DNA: TGTGCCAGCAGTTTGGGACAGGAGAACTATGGCTACACCTTC. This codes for CASSLGQENYGYTF.

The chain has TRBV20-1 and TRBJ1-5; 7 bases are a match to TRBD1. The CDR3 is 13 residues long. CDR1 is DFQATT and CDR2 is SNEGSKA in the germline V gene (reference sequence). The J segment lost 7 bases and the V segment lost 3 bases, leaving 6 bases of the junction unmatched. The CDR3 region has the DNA TGCAGTGCTAGTAGAGGGGGCGCCCAGCCCCAGCATTTT. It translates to CSASRGGAQPQHF.

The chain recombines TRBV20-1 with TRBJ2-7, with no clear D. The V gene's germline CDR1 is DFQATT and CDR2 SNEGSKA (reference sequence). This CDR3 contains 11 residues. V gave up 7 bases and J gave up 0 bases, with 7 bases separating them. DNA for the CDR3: TGCAGTGGCCAGAACTCCTACGAGCAGTACTTC. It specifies CSGQNSYEQYF.

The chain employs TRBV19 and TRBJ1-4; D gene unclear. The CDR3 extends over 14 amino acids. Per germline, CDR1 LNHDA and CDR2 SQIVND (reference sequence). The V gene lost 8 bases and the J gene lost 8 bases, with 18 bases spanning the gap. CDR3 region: CASRAAGGPEKLFF. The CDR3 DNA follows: TGTGCCAGTCGGGCGGCCGGCGGGCCCGAAAAACTGTTTTTT. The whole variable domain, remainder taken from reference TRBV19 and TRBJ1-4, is DGGITQSPKYLFRKEGQNVTLSCEQNLNHDAMYWYRQDPGQGLRLIYYSQIVNDFQKGDIAEGYSVSREKKESFPLTVTSAQKNPTAFYLCASRAAGGPEKLFFGSGTQLSVL.

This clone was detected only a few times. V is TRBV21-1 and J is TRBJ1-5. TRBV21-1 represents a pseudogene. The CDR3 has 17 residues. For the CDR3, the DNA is TGTGCCACTACCCGCGGGGAGGGGGGCTATAGCAATCAGCCCCAGCATTTT. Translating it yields CATTRGEGGYSNQPQHF.

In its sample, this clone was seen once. The CDR3 nucleotides read TGTGCCAGCAGCTTACTTCGGACGTTGGGGGTAGGGGGAGCTTTCTTT. This codes for CASSLLRTLGVGGAFF. The chain couples TRBV7-8 to TRBJ1-1, with TRBD1 as a possible D gene (6 bases). This CDR3 is built from 16 residues. V was pared by 2 bases and J by 10 bases, with 23 bases between. CDR1 and CDR2 (germline): SGHVS, FQNEAQ.

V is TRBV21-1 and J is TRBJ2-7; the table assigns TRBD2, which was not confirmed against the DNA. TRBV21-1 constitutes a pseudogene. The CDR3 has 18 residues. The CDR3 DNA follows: TGTGCCAGCAGCAAAGATAGGGTGGGAGATAGAGGGATGTGTGAGCAGTACTTC. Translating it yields CASSKDRVGDRGMCEQYF.